These 32 T cell receptor beta chains were sequenced from one sample in a study of response to subunit inactivated influenza vaccine. TCRdb re-called the RT-PCR reads through MiXCR, storing one row per CDR3 protein. This sample has about 570,000 distinct CDR3 sequences, with about 11% found just once. This sample also belongs to another study, concerning T cells expressing NK-cell markers. That study reports: What made the TCR beta cDNA was 5'RACE template switching with UMIs.

The specimen was PBMCs from blood, collected on the day of vaccination. The receptor set was obtained from a man between 50 and 59 years old who received an inactivated influenza vaccine.

The genes are TRBV5-6 and TRBJ1-1, with 8 bases fitting TRBD1. The junction had 8 bases not matched to a gene; V was cut back by 2 bases and J by 5 bases. CDR1 and CDR2 from the germline V gene are SGHDT and YYEEEE. This CDR3 contains 15 residues. The DNA for the CDR3 is TGTGCCAGCAGCTTCCAGGACAGGGACCTAACTGAAGCTTTCTTT. Translation: CASSFQDRDLTEAFF.

This clonotype was counted ten times or more. The gene calls are TRBV24-1 and TRBJ2-3; TRBD2 matches 10 bases. With V trimmed by 4 bases and J by 1 base, 4 bases remained unmatched. This CDR3 contains 16 residues. Germline lookup yields CDR1 KGHDR and CDR2 SFDVKD. Here the CDR3 reads CATSDPGTSGTDTQYF. Written as DNA, the CDR3 is TGTGCCACCAGTGACCCCGGGACTAGCGGCACAGATACGCAGTATTTT.

This clonotype was seen a few times. The chain has TRBV3-1 and TRBJ2-5; D unclear. The V gene lost 0 bases and the J gene lost 5 bases, with 16 bases spanning the gap. This CDR3 comprises 16 residues. Germline CDR1 is LGHDT and CDR2 is YNNKEL (reference sequence). CDR3 residues: CASSQEGTLLGETQYF. The CDR3 DNA reads TGTGCCAGCAGCCAAGAGGGAACCCTTTTGGGGGAGACCCAGTACTTC.

The chain uses TRBV30 and TRBJ2-5; perhaps TRBD2 as D (5 bases). Trimming left V 6 bases short and J 8 bases short, with 7 bases between. The CDR3 spans 9 residues. In germline, CDR1 is GTSNPN, CDR2 SVGIG (reference sequence). The DNA for the CDR3 is TGTGCCTGCGGGGTCACCCAGTACTTC. It codes for CACGVTQYF.

The genes are TRBV7-6 and TRBJ2-2, with 7 bases matching TRBD1. The V gene's germline CDR1 is SGHVS and CDR2 FNYEAQ. The ends lost 2 bases at V and 4 bases at J; junction bases unmatched: 7. This CDR3 contains 16 residues. CDR3 in amino acids: CASSLHRGRGTGELFF. CDR3 sequence (DNA): TGTGCCAGCAGCTTACACAGGGGCCGGGGCACCGGGGAGCTGTTTTTT. Variable domain in full (rest from reference TRBV7-6 and TRBJ2-2): GAGVSQSPRYKVTKRGQDVALRCDPISGHVSLYWYRQALGQGPEFLTYFNYEAQQDKSGLPNDRFSAERPEGSISTLTIQRTEQRDSAMYRCASSLHRGRGTGELFFGEGSRLTVL.

The rearrangement links TRBV29-1 to TRBJ2-4, with 7 bases aligning to TRBD2. Germline lookup yields CDR1 SQVTM and CDR2 ANQGSEA. V trimming: 5 bases; J trimming: 7 bases; junction bases outside the gene matches: 2. There are 11 residues in the CDR3. The CDR3 sequence: CSVSGGNIQYF. The CDR3 DNA sequence: TGCAGCGTTTCCGGGGGGAACATTCAGTACTTC.

The genes are TRBV28 and TRBJ2-3; 7 positions agree with TRBD1. The CDR3 has 17 residues. Germline-derived CDR1 and CDR2 are MDHEN and SYDVKM. V lost 5 bases and J lost 0; bases outside the gene matches: 11. The CDR3 region is CASSLPGQHKSTDTQYF. The CDR3 DNA sequence: TGTGCCAGCAGTCTACCGGGACAGCATAAGAGCACAGATACGCAGTATTTT.

This clonotype was detected many times. The chain has TRBV6-2 or TRBV6-3 and TRBJ2-3; D possibly corresponds to TRBD1 (6 bases). Looked up from germline, CDR1 is MNHEY and CDR2 is SVGEGT. The CDR3 contains 15 residues. V dropped 2 bases and J dropped 2 bases, with 11 bases sitting between them. The CDR3 DNA follows: TGTGCCAGCAGTTACCCCAGGGGCCCCACAGATACGCAGTATTTT. Translated, it gives CASSYPRGPTDTQYF.

This clonotype showed up many times. Its ends do not fully match the called genes, so a read error is possible. V and J are TRBV18 and TRBJ2-1; D is possibly TRBD1 or TRBD2 (5 bases each). Germline V gives CDR1 KGHSH, CDR2 LQKENI. This CDR3 spans 12 amino acids. CDR3 DNA: TGCGCCAGCAGCCCTAGGGGAGACGAGCAGTTCTTC. Its protein product is CASSPRGDEQFF. The variable domain in full, completed from reference TRBV18 and TRBJ2-1, reads NAGVMQNPRHLVRRRGQEARLRCSPMKGHSHVYWYRQLPEEGLKFMVYLQKENIIDESGMPKERFSAEFPKEGPSILRIQQVVRGDSAAYFCASSPRGDEQFFGPGTRLTVL.

Only a few counts were recorded for this clonotype. The chain recombines TRBV7-2 with TRBJ2-7; 12 bases are shared with TRBD2. The CDR3 loop spans 16 amino acids. Germline V gene sequence: CDR1 SGHTA, CDR2 FQGNSA. J gave up 7 bases and V 1 base, and 8 bases lay outside the gene matches. The CDR3 DNA reads as TGTGCCAGCAGCTTAGGGACTAGCGGGATGAGTAGGGAGCAGTACTTC. Protein product: CASSLGTSGMSREQYF. The full variable domain, completed using reference TRBV7-2 and TRBJ2-7, is GAGVSQSPSNKVTEKGKDVELRCDPISGHTALYWYRQSLGQGLEFLIYFQGNSAPDKSGLPSDRFSAERTGGSVSTLTIQRTQQEDSAVYLCASSLGTSGMSREQYFGPGTRLTVT.

The chain employs TRBV6-1 and TRBJ2-1, with a possible D match to TRBD1 (6 bases). The CDR3 runs 14 residues. The V end lost 6 bases, the J end lost 5 bases, and 14 bases lay between the germline ends. CDR1 is MNHNS, CDR2 SASEGT, per germline. CDR3 in DNA: TGTGCCAGCAGCCGCCAAGGACAGAACAATGAGCAGTTCTTC. Its translation is CASSRQGQNNEQFF.

The V and J genes are TRBV5-1 and TRBJ2-7; 9 bases line up with TRBD1. Germline assignment: CDR1 SGHRS and CDR2 YFSETQ. This CDR3 spans 15 amino acids. V was pared by 4 bases and J by 2 bases, with 7 bases of the junction left unmatched. This CDR3 is CASSPRQGVTYEQYF. Here the CDR3 DNA reads TGCGCCAGCAGCCCCAGACAGGGGGTCACCTACGAGCAGTACTTC.

This rearrangement joins TRBV28 to TRBJ2-3; the D call may be TRBD1 or TRBD2 (5 bases each). V lost 4 bases, J lost 6 bases, and 17 bases lay in between. The germline CDR1 and CDR2 sequences are MDHEN and SYDVKM. This CDR3 contains 15 residues. CDR3 loop: CASSSPSGWGDTQYF. DNA of the CDR3: TGTGCCAGCAGTTCACCCTCGGGGTGGGGGGATACGCAGTATTTT.

The gene calls are TRBV7-2 and TRBJ2-5, with D tentatively TRBD1 (6 bases). Between the trimmed V and J ends, which lost 7 bases and 9 bases, there was a span of 18 bases. The CDR3 is 13 residues long. From germline, CDR1 is SGHTA and CDR2 FQGNSA. The CDR3 coding sequence is TGTGCCAGCAAATCAGGGGCCGCCGGGGCCCAGTACTTC. Its protein is CASKSGAAGAQYF. The whole variable domain, remainder taken from reference TRBV7-2 and TRBJ2-5, is GAGVSQSPSNKVTEKGKDVELRCDPISGHTALYWYRQSLGQGLEFLIYFQGNSAPDKSGLPSDRFSAERTGGSVSTLTIQRTQQEDSAVYLCASKSGAAGAQYFGPGTRLLVL.

In its sample, this clonotype was seen a few times. This chain connects TRBV28 to TRBJ2-5; 8 positions match TRBD2. Germline V gene sequence: CDR1 MDHEN, CDR2 SYDVKM. The CDR3 length is 15 residues. After removal of 6 bases from V and 2 bases from J, the junction contained 8 bases not matched to a gene. CDR3 in amino acids: CASRGTRRGQETQYF. The CDR3 DNA sequence: TGTGCCAGCAGGGGGACTAGGCGGGGTCAAGAGACCCAGTACTTC.

This clonotype was found a few times. CDR3 bases: TGTGCCATCAGGGACAGGGAACAAGAGACCCAGTACTTC. This translates into CAIRDREQETQYF. The chain couples TRBV10-3 to TRBJ2-5, with TRBD1 matching over 8 bases. V was clipped by 6 bases and J by 2 bases; unmatched bases: 2. CDR1 and CDR2 (germline): ENHRY, SYGVKD. The CDR3 has 13 amino acids.

The genes are TRBV29-1 and TRBJ2-1; D unresolved. Trimming removed 3 bases from V and 0 bases from J, with 12 bases in between. CDR3 length equals 15 residues. Germline V gives CDR1 SQVTM, CDR2 ANQGSEA. This chain's CDR3 is CSVELGSSSYNEQFF. CDR3 nucleotides: TGCAGCGTTGAGTTGGGCTCGAGCTCCTACAATGAGCAGTTCTTC.

This chain links TRBV5-1 with TRBJ1-2; 7 bases fit TRBD1. The CDR3 is 15 amino acids. V shed 0 bases and J 8 bases; nucleotides not matched to a gene: 10. The germline V gene encodes CDR1 SGHRS and CDR2 YFSETQ. The CDR3 DNA is TGCGCCAGCAGCTTGGCGGGAGTGACAGGGAACGGCTACACCTTC. Its protein is CASSLAGVTGNGYTF. Variable domain in full (rest from reference TRBV5-1 and TRBJ1-2): KAGVTQTPRYLIKTRGQQVTLSCSPISGHRSVSWYQQTPGQGLQFLFEYFSETQRNKGNFPGRFSGRQFSNSRSEMNVSTLELGDSALYLCASSLAGVTGNGYTFGSGTRLTVV.

The sample holds a few counts of this clonotype. The V gene is TRBV5-1, the J gene TRBJ2-5, with D unresolved. The germline V and J ends were trimmed by 0 bases and 1 base, with 7 bases remaining between them. CDR1 SGHRS and CDR2 YFSETQ come from the germline V gene. The length of the CDR3 is 14 residues. The chain's CDR3 is CASSLAKGQETQYF. The CDR3, as DNA: TGCGCCAGCAGCTTGGCAAAGGGCCAAGAGACCCAGTACTTC.

This clonotype came up many times. The chain is built from TRBV12-3 or TRBV12-4 and TRBJ1-5; D might be TRBD1 (5 bases). V lost 2 bases to trimming and J lost 4 bases, with 12 bases between them. This CDR3 is 15 amino acids long. CDR3 amino acids: CASSLLGAGNQPQHF. Here the CDR3 DNA reads TGTGCCAGCAGTTTATTAGGGGCAGGGAATCAGCCCCAGCATTTT.

The chain has TRBV7-9 and TRBJ2-5; TRBD1 aligns across 8 bases. The trim removed 5 bases at V and 4 bases at J, leaving 6 bases unmatched. The CDR3 loop spans 14 amino acids. CDR1 is SEHNR, CDR2 FQNEAQ, per germline (reference sequence). The CDR3 loop reads CASSQTDRGETQYF. The CDR3 DNA reads TGTGCCAGCAGCCAAACCGACAGGGGAGAGACCCAGTACTTC.

V and J are TRBV5-1 and TRBJ2-2; perhaps TRBD2 as D (6 bases). The CDR3 extends over 16 amino acids. The germline V gene encodes CDR1 SGHRS and CDR2 YFSETQ. V dropped 3 bases and J dropped 4 bases, with 16 bases sitting between them. CDR3 protein: CASSYRLGGGTGELFF. CDR3 DNA sequence: TGCGCCAGCAGCTATCGACTGGGGGGTGGCACCGGGGAGCTGTTTTTT. Complete variable domain (other parts from reference TRBV5-1 and TRBJ2-2): KAGVTQTPRYLIKTRGQQVTLSCSPISGHRSVSWYQQTPGQGLQFLFEYFSETQRNKGNFPGRFSGRQFSNSRSEMNVSTLELGDSALYLCASSYRLGGGTGELFFGEGSRLTVL.

The chain has TRBV4-3 and TRBJ2-1; possibly TRBD1 for D (7 bases). This CDR3 contains 17 residues. The germline gives CDR1 LGHNA, CDR2 YSLEER. V lost 1 base to trimming and J lost 12 bases, with 25 bases between them. The CDR3 reads CASSQVSQGGPHSLQFF. CDR3 coding DNA: TGCGCCAGCAGCCAAGTCTCTCAGGGGGGCCCCCACTCATTGCAGTTCTTC.

J is TRBJ2-3 and V is TRBV4-3; TRBD1 matches 7 bases. The germline V gene has CDR1 LGHNA and CDR2 YSLEER. V lost 3 bases to trimming and J lost 6 bases; unmatched junction nucleotides: 15. There are 17 residues in the CDR3. CDR3 coding DNA: TGCGCCAGCAGCCAGTCAACAGGGGCCGAGTCCCCGGATACGCAGTATTTT. It is translated as CASSQSTGAESPDTQYF.

This clonotype was recorded at least ten times. The genes are TRBV12-3 or TRBV12-4 and TRBJ2-3; D not certain. This CDR3 is 17 amino acids long. V gave up 1 base and J gave up 0 bases, with 14 bases separating them. CDR3 coding DNA: TGTGCCAGCAGTTTAGATGGGCTCGAAATTAGCACAGATACGCAGTATTTT. Protein product: CASSLDGLEISTDTQYF.

This clonotype has at least ten counts. The chain links TRBV18 to TRBJ2-3; no definite D call. Germline CDR1 KGHSH, CDR2 LQKENI. V gave up 8 bases and J gave up 1 base, with 7 bases separating them. The CDR3 consists of 12 residues. The CDR3 sequence: CASSPRTDTQYF. The CDR3 DNA sequence: TGTGCCAGCAGCCCACGCACAGATACGCAGTATTTT.

In this sample, this clonotype turned up many times. The chain has TRBV15 and TRBJ2-5; 11 bases fit TRBD1. Looked up from germline, CDR1 is LNHNV and CDR2 is YYDKDF (reference sequence). The CDR3 runs to 16 residues. J lost 7 bases, V lost 0 bases, and 7 bases had no gene match. The CDR3 here is CATSRDPGQGVVTQYF. In DNA form, the CDR3 reads TGTGCCACCAGCAGAGATCCGGGACAGGGGGTTGTGACCCAGTACTTC.

V usage is TRBV7-6 and J usage is TRBJ2-1, with 8 bases matching TRBD2. This CDR3 is built from 15 residues. With V trimmed by 1 base and J by 7 bases, 6 bases remained unmatched. The germline V gene has CDR1 SGHVS and CDR2 FNYEAQ. The DNA of the CDR3 is TGTGCCAGCAGCTTAGGCGGGAGGACTAGGAATGAGCAGTTCTTC. It is translated as CASSLGGRTRNEQFF.

This clonotype was picked up many times. The CDR3 region is CSAREPSGRNEQFF. CDR3 nucleotide sequence: TGCAGTGCTAGAGAGCCTAGCGGGAGAAATGAGCAGTTCTTC. This chain joins TRBV20-1 and TRBJ2-1, with TRBD2 matching over 10 bases. CDR3 length: 14 residues. After removal of 0 bases from V and 7 bases from J, the junction contained 3 bases not matched to a gene. Germline lookup yields CDR1 DFQATT and CDR2 SNEGSKA (reference sequence).

The rearrangement links TRBV11-2 to TRBJ2-1; 8 bases line up with TRBD2. Germline lookup yields CDR1 SGHAT and CDR2 FQNNGV. The CDR3 has 16 amino acids. The trim removed 3 bases at V and 4 bases at J, leaving 8 bases unmatched. CDR3 DNA: TGTGCCAGCAGCTTCGTAGCGGGGACCATTTACAATGAGCAGTTCTTC. Residues: CASSFVAGTIYNEQFF.

The chain combines TRBV12-3 or TRBV12-4 with TRBJ1-1; D unresolved. The CDR3 is 12 residues long. The V and J ends lost 5 bases and 6 bases respectively, with 10 bases between them. The CDR3 sequence is CASSRTSAEAFF. CDR3 DNA: TGTGCCAGCAGTCGAACAAGCGCTGAAGCTTTCTTT.

The V and J genes are TRBV6-2 or TRBV6-3 and TRBJ2-7; tentatively, D is TRBD1 (5 bases). Germline V lookup: CDR1 MNHEY, CDR2 SVGEGT. The CDR3 length is 14 residues. Between the trimmed V and J ends, which lost 2 bases and 4 bases, there was a span of 12 bases. CDR3 sequence reads: CASSYRRDGYEQYF. The CDR3, as DNA: TGTGCCAGCAGTTACCGCAGGGATGGATACGAGCAGTACTTC.